Shown below are 20 T cell receptor beta chains from a single sample sequenced in a study of blood T cell repertoires in COVID-19. The data were produced by immunoSEQ multiplex PCR, yet TCRdb's version contains in-frame clones alone and is incomplete. The sample records roughly 250,000 clones, about nine tenths being singletons. The specimen was PBMCs or T cells enriched from blood (not recorded which). The origin of the receptors is a woman in her 30s with acute COVID-19.

The chain is built from TRBV10-3 and TRBJ1-1; a weak D match, TRBD1 (5 bases). The CDR3 spans 15 residues. From germline, CDR1 is ENHRY and CDR2 SYGVKD. Trimming pared 0 bases from V and 7 bases from J, leaving 15 bases between. The chain's CDR3 is CAISESIGGSFEAFF. The CDR3 region has the DNA TGTGCCATCAGTGAGTCGATCGGGGGGAGCTTTGAAGCTTTCTTT.

J is TRBJ2-2 and V is TRBV6-2 or TRBV6-3; 8 nucleotides match TRBD1. Germline V gives CDR1 MNHEY, CDR2 SVGEGT. This CDR3 is 16 amino acids long. The junction had 6 bases not matched to a gene; V was cut back by 5 bases and J by 1 base. The CDR3 here is CASSATGTGNTGELFF. CDR3 nucleotide sequence: TGTGCCAGCAGTGCGACCGGGACAGGGAACACCGGGGAGCTGTTTTTT.

The rearrangement joins TRBV29-1 to TRBJ2-7, with 7 bases that match TRBD1. Losses at the gene ends were 6 bases for V and 2 bases for J; bases not matched to a gene: 4. This CDR3 region has 12 residues. Germline assignment: CDR1 SQVTM and CDR2 ANQGSEA. The CDR3 DNA reads TGCAGCGTAACCCAGGGGGCCTACGAGCAGTACTTC. Its protein product is CSVTQGAYEQYF.

The rearrangement links TRBV6-6 to TRBJ2-7; D uncertain. The V and J ends lost 5 bases and 0 bases respectively, with 14 bases between them. Per the germline V gene, CDR1 is MNHNY and CDR2 is SVGAGI (reference sequence). The CDR3 length is 15 residues. CDR3 loop: CASSHRLESSYEQYF. In DNA form, the CDR3 reads TGTGCCAGCAGTCATAGGCTAGAGAGCTCCTACGAGCAGTACTTC.

V gene TRBV11-2 combines with J gene TRBJ1-4; 7 bases map to TRBD1. The germline gives CDR1 SGHAT, CDR2 FQNNGV. V was pared by 5 bases and J by 8 bases, with 11 bases of the junction left unmatched. CDR3 length: 15 amino acids. CDR3 amino acids: CASSKGGTTGEKLFF. The CDR3 DNA is TGTGCCAGCAGCAAAGGGGGCACGACGGGCGAAAAACTGTTTTTT.

The chain is built from TRBV11-2 and TRBJ1-1; the D is unclear. The CDR3 consists of 15 residues. The V end was cut by 2 bases, the J end by 0 bases, with 10 bases between. Germline CDR1 reads SGHAT; CDR2 reads FQNNGV. CDR3 loop: CASSLKWSMNTEAFF. DNA of the CDR3: TGTGCCAGCAGCTTAAAGTGGAGCATGAACACTGAAGCTTTCTTT.

This clone came up once. The V gene is TRBV21-1, the J gene TRBJ2-7; TRBD1, the table's D call, was not compared with the DNA. TRBV21-1 is annotated as a pseudogene. The CDR3 covers 13 residues. The CDR3 DNA is TGTGCCAGCAGCCTAAGGACAGGATGCGAGCAGTACTTC. This codes for CASSLRTGCEQYF.

The chain carries TRBV9 and TRBJ2-2; 8 nucleotides align to TRBD2. The germline V gene encodes CDR1 SGDLS and CDR2 YYNGEE. Trimming took 3 bases from V and 5 from J; bases not matched to a gene: 9. This CDR3 is 16 amino acids long. In DNA, the CDR3 is TGTGCCAGCAGCGGACCGGGACTAGGGTTAACCGGGGAGCTGTTTTTT. Protein sequence: CASSGPGLGLTGELFF.

The genes are TRBV4-1 and TRBJ1-4; unclear D gene. Germline CDR1 is MGHRA and CDR2 is YSYEKL. This CDR3 spans 16 amino acids. The V gene lost 0 bases and the J gene lost 7 bases, with 15 bases spanning the gap. CDR3: CASSQEIAGVGEKLFF. The DNA for the CDR3 is TGCGCCAGCAGCCAAGAGATCGCCGGGGTCGGTGAAAAACTGTTTTTT.

The chain uses TRBV28 and TRBJ2-7, with D perhaps matching TRBD2 (6 bases). Germline V CDR1 and CDR2: MDHEN, SYDVKM. There are 15 residues in the CDR3. The V gene lost 5 bases and the J gene lost 6 bases, with 20 bases spanning the gap. The CDR3: CASSRRDSALPEQYF. DNA of the CDR3: TGTGCCAGCAGTCGCCGGGACTCCGCGCTCCCCGAGCAGTACTTC.

The rearrangement joins TRBV3-1 (or the pseudogene TRBV3-2) to TRBJ2-1; D is possibly TRBD1 (6 bases). V dropped 2 bases and J dropped 3 bases, with 14 bases sitting between them. The CDR3 consists of 16 residues. Germline V gene lookup returns CDR1 LGHDT and CDR2 YNNKEL (reference sequence). For the CDR3, the DNA is TGTGCCAGCAGCCAACCCTCAGGGGTTCTCTACAATGAGCAGTTCTTC. It yields the protein CASSQPSGVLYNEQFF.

The chain has TRBV18 and TRBJ2-7, with TRBD1 as a possible D gene (6 bases). Trimming shortened V by 1 base and J by 6 bases, and 16 bases separated the two germline ends. Germline V gene lookup returns CDR1 KGHSH and CDR2 LQKENI. The CDR3 spans 15 residues. CDR3 in amino acids: CASSPRPGEYLEQYF. In DNA form, the CDR3 reads TGTGCCAGCTCACCACGGCCAGGGGAATACCTCGAGCAGTACTTC.

Written as DNA, the CDR3 is TGTGCCAGCTCACCACAGCCACTAGCGGGGGGGCTGGAGGAGACCCAGTACTTC. Its translation: CASSPQPLAGGLEETQYF. The rearrangement links TRBV18 to TRBJ2-5, with 13 bases that match TRBD2. The germline CDR1 and CDR2 sequences are KGHSH and LQKENI. The CDR3 has 18 residues. V lost 1 base to trimming and J lost 5 bases; unmatched junction nucleotides: 10. The variable domain in full, with the rest retrieved from reference TRBV18 and TRBJ2-5, is NAGVMQNPRHLVRRRGQEARLRCSPMKGHSHVYWYRQLPEEGLKFMVYLQKENIIDESGMPKERFSAEFPKEGPSILRIQQVVRGDSAAYFCASSPQPLAGGLEETQYFGPGTRLLVL.

This clone was seen at least ten times. V usage is TRBV4-1 and J usage is TRBJ2-7; D is ambiguous. Germline CDR1 reads MGHRA; CDR2 reads YSYEKL. V was trimmed by 0 bases and J by 3 bases, leaving 12 bases between them. CDR3 length: 15 amino acids. CDR3 sequence: CASSQDSIGHYEQYF. The CDR3 DNA sequence: TGCGCCAGCAGCCAAGATTCCATTGGCCACTACGAGCAGTACTTC.

This clone was detected once. V is TRBV5-5 and J is TRBJ1-1, with D possibly TRBD1 on 5 matching bases. V dropped 4 bases and J dropped 0 bases, with 19 bases sitting between them. The germline V gene has CDR1 SGHKS and CDR2 YYEKEE (reference sequence). The CDR3 extends over 17 amino acids. DNA of the CDR3: TGTGCCAGCAGCCCCTGGGGGGGGGTGTGGATGAACACTGAAGCTTTCTTT. Translation: CASSPWGGVWMNTEAFF.

The chain couples TRBV29-1 to TRBJ2-3; D is perhaps TRBD2 (6 bases). The V end was cut by 4 bases, the J end by 5 bases, with 16 bases between. The germline V gene encodes CDR1 SQVTM and CDR2 ANQGSEA. The CDR3 extends over 14 amino acids. The CDR3 region is CSVAGLATGDTQYF. CDR3 in DNA: TGCAGCGTTGCGGGACTCGCGACTGGAGATACGCAGTATTTT.

V usage is TRBV5-1 and J usage is TRBJ2-5, with 11 bases fitting TRBD2. V was clipped by 1 base and J by 4 bases; unmatched bases: 6. Germline CDR1 SGHRS, CDR2 YFSETQ. This CDR3 has 16 amino acids. The CDR3 coding sequence is TGCGCCAGCAGCTTGTCAGCACTAGCGGGAGCAGAGACCCAGTACTTC. Its translation is CASSLSALAGAETQYF.

The chain has TRBV2 and TRBJ1-1, with a possible D match to TRBD1 (6 bases). CDR1 is SNHLY, CDR2 FYNNEI, per germline. The CDR3 consists of 14 residues. V was pared by 7 bases and J by 1 base, with 13 bases between. CDR3 in DNA: TGTGCCAGCACCGCCCTGACAGGGAACACTGAAGCTTTCTTT. It codes for CASTALTGNTEAFF.

J is TRBJ2-5 and V is TRBV5-4; TRBD2 agrees at 7 bases. This CDR3 region has 15 residues. Germline V CDR1 and CDR2: SGHNT, YYREEE (reference sequence). After removal of 2 bases from V and 3 bases from J, the junction contained 7 bases not matched to a gene. DNA of the CDR3: TGTGCCAGCAGCTTTTACCCCCGGGGGGAAGAGACCCAGTACTTC. Translating it yields CASSFYPRGEETQYF.

This chain links TRBV30 with TRBJ2-7, with a possible D match to TRBD1 (5 bases). The length of the CDR3 is 14 residues. Germline V gene data show CDR1 as GTSNPN and CDR2 as SVGIG (reference sequence). With 6 bases removed from V and 3 bases from J, the gap between germline ends came to 18 bases. The CDR3 here is CACSGDRWGYEQYF. The CDR3 bases are TGTGCCTGCTCCGGCGACAGATGGGGCTACGAGCAGTACTTC.